A selection of T cell receptor beta chains follows, all from one sample in a study of CD8+ T cells in alopecia areata. TCRdb keeps only in-frame clones here, not all; method: immunoSEQ multiplex PCR. The table has about 98,000 clones, about 40% seen once. The sequenced sample was CD4+ T cells sorted from blood. These receptors were collected from a human donor with alopecia areata. CDR3s leave out the opening cysteine and the closing phenylalanine or tryptophan. Fields, in order: V gene, J gene, CDR3 protein.

v_gene: TRBV7-2
j_gene: TRBJ1-2
CDR3aa: ASSARDGYGYT

v_gene: TRBV5-1
j_gene: TRBJ2-5
CDR3aa: ASSLPVGETQY

v_gene: TRBV19
j_gene: TRBJ2-1
CDR3aa: ASSIRGSFNEQF

v_gene: TRBV29-1
j_gene: TRBJ2-1
CDR3aa: SALTGNEQF

v_gene: TRBV18
j_gene: TRBJ1-4
CDR3aa: ASSPSQLEKLF

v_gene: TRBV29-1
j_gene: TRBJ2-5
CDR3aa: SVSIAGGTQETQY

v_gene: TRBV29-1
j_gene: TRBJ1-3
CDR3aa: SVEDPGGNTIY

v_gene: TRBV2
j_gene: TRBJ1-6
CDR3aa: ASSEAGTAENSPLH

v_gene: TRBV23-1
j_gene: TRBJ2-7
CDR3aa: ASSQWISYEQY

v_gene: TRBV28
j_gene: TRBJ2-7
CDR3aa: ASTTTGGGYEQY

v_gene: TRBV2
j_gene: TRBJ2-7
CDR3aa: ASGQGAYEQY

v_gene: TRBV10-3
j_gene: TRBJ2-5
CDR3aa: AIRGTRNQETQY

v_gene: TRBV28
j_gene: TRBJ1-2
CDR3aa: ATPLGGYT

v_gene: TRBV29-1
j_gene: TRBJ2-5
CDR3aa: SVSTGAEETQY

v_gene: TRBV5-6
j_gene: TRBJ1-5
CDR3aa: ASSFKGSNQPQH

v_gene: TRBV27
j_gene: TRBJ2-7
CDR3aa: ASSPGTSASYEQY

v_gene: TRBV5-1
j_gene: TRBJ2-3
CDR3aa: ASSSSGSTDTQY

v_gene: TRBV11-2
j_gene: TRBJ2-5
CDR3aa: AALAGESAETQY

v_gene: TRBV4-1
j_gene: TRBJ1-3
CDR3aa: ASSQGRGLTGNTIY

v_gene: TRBV30
j_gene: TRBJ1-6
CDR3aa: AWRPLDGWDSPLH

v_gene: TRBV29-1
j_gene: TRBJ1-1
CDR3aa: SVGGRQRDGNTEAF

v_gene: TRBV29-1
j_gene: TRBJ2-7
CDR3aa: SANRGGSYEQY

v_gene: TRBV27
j_gene: TRBJ1-1
CDR3aa: ASQRLNGEAF

v_gene: TRBV29-1
j_gene: TRBJ2-7
CDR3aa: SVYGAGGFYEQY

v_gene: TRBV21-1
j_gene: TRBJ1-2
CDR3aa: ASSKRARGGDGYT

v_gene: TRBV30
j_gene: TRBJ2-1
CDR3aa: AWIRGHGFNEQF

v_gene: TRBV27
j_gene: TRBJ2-2
CDR3aa: ASSEGQGARGELF

v_gene: TRBV6-5
j_gene: TRBJ1-2
CDR3aa: ASSPTSAGYT

v_gene: TRBV28
j_gene: TRBJ1-6
CDR3aa: ASRLSGVHSPLH

v_gene: TRBV6-5
j_gene: TRBJ2-1
CDR3aa: ASSPRLDYNEQF

v_gene: TRBV7-6
j_gene: TRBJ2-5
CDR3aa: ASSRYQETQY

v_gene: TRBV6-6
j_gene: TRBJ1-5
CDR3aa: ASSYGSNQPQH

v_gene: TRBV29-1
j_gene: TRBJ1-2
CDR3aa: SVEDSEFYGYT

v_gene: TRBV29-1
j_gene: TRBJ2-5
CDR3aa: SALREQETQY

v_gene: TRBV18
j_gene: TRBJ2-3
CDR3aa: ASSPGRSTDTQY

v_gene: TRBV2
j_gene: TRBJ2-3
CDR3aa: ASSYVEDTQY

v_gene: TRBV7-2
j_gene: TRBJ1-2
CDR3aa: ASSLYGQGYT

v_gene: TRBV4-1
j_gene: TRBJ2-3
CDR3aa: ASSQDAGVATDTQY

v_gene: TRBV29-1
j_gene: TRBJ2-2
CDR3aa: SVGGVRDRENGELF

v_gene: TRBV5-1
j_gene: TRBJ1-3
CDR3aa: ASSLEAGNTIY

v_gene: TRBV4-1
j_gene: TRBJ2-3
CDR3aa: ASSRGTSGTDTQY

v_gene: TRBV27
j_gene: TRBJ2-6
CDR3aa: ASSPRDRGANVLT

v_gene: TRBV5-1
j_gene: TRBJ2-2
CDR3aa: ASSELSHTGELF

v_gene: TRBV30
j_gene: TRBJ1-5
CDR3aa: AWSVDLQPQH

v_gene: TRBV29-1
j_gene: TRBJ2-4
CDR3aa: SVVLVTNIQY

v_gene: TRBV29-1
j_gene: TRBJ2-3
CDR3aa: SFLRDTTDTQY

v_gene: TRBV18
j_gene: TRBJ2-1
CDR3aa: ASSPPRETHNEQF

v_gene: TRBV18
j_gene: TRBJ1-1
CDR3aa: ASSPGQLGEAF

v_gene: TRBV6-5
j_gene: TRBJ2-1
CDR3aa: ASSRHTTSEQF

v_gene: TRBV5-1
j_gene: TRBJ2-5
CDR3aa: ASSLGHTQETQY

v_gene: TRBV30
j_gene: TRBJ2-5
CDR3aa: AWTRGLAEETQY

v_gene: TRBV19
j_gene: TRBJ2-3
CDR3aa: ASSTQEGGTQY

v_gene: TRBV5-1
j_gene: TRBJ1-4
CDR3aa: ASRHSEGEKLF

v_gene: TRBV25-1
j_gene: TRBJ1-6
CDR3aa: ASTPSAAGPSPLH

v_gene: TRBV29-1
j_gene: TRBJ2-1
CDR3aa: SAGSQGQF